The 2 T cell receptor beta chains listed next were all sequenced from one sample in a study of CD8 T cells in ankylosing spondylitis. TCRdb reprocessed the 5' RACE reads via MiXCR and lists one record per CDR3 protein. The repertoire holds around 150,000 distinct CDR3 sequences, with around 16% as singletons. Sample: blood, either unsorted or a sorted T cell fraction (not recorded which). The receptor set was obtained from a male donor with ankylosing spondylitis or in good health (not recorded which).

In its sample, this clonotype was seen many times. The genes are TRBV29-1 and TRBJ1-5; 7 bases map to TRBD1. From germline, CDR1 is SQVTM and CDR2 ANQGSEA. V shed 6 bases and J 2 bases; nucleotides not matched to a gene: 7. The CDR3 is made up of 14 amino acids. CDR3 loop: CSVATGPGNQPQHF. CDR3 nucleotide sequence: TGCAGCGTCGCGACAGGGCCAGGCAATCAGCCCCAGCATTTT.

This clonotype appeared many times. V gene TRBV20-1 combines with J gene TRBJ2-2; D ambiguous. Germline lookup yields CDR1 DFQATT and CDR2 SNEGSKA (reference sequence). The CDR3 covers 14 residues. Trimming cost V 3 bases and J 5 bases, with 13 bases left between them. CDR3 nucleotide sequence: TGCAGTGCTAGGGCAGGACCCCTAACCGGGGAGCTGTTTTTT. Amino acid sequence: CSARAGPLTGELFF.